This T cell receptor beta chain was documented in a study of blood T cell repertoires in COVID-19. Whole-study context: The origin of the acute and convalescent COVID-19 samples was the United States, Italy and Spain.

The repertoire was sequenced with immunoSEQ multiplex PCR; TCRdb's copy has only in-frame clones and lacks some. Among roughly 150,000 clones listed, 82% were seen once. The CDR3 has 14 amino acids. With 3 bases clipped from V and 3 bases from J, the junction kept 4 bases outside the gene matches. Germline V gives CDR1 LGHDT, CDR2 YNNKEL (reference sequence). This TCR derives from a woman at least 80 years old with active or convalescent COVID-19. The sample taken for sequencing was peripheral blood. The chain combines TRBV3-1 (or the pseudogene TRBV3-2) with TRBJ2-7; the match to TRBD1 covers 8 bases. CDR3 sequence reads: CASSHGQGGYEQYF. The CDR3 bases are TGTGCCAGCAGCCACGGACAGGGCGGCTACGAGCAGTACTTC.